This T cell receptor (beta chain) was identified during a study of T cells in tumors after PD-1 blockade. Libraries were prepared by immunoSEQ multiplex PCR; TCRdb keeps only in-frame clonotypes and omits some of them. The table has about 12,000 clones, about 63% seen once; the top ten hold 15% to 20%. The CDR3 length is 13 residues. The germline CDR1 and CDR2 sequences are SGHRS and YFSETQ. V was clipped by 1 base and J by 1 base, with 5 bases between them. In regard to this clone: Its antigen is unknown.

The study, taken as a whole, reports: Blood contained 35% to 50% of the tumor's TCR clonotypes. After therapy, most expanded exhausted CD8+ clones were absent pre-treatment, suggesting clonal replacement.

Sequenced here: tumor tissue, sampled before anti-PD-1 treatment. The rearrangement joins TRBV5-1 to TRBJ1-1, with unresolved D. The receptor's source is a human donor with basal cell carcinoma. For the CDR3, the DNA is TGCGCCAGCAGCTTGAACGCGAACACTGAAGCTTTCTTT. Residues: CASSLNANTEAFF.